The 28 T cell receptor beta chains below all came from one sample that was sequenced in a study of shared clonotypes between healthy human individuals. Assay used: immunoSEQ multiplex PCR; TCRdb lists only in-frame clones, some missing. Among about a million clones listed, roughly 77% were seen once. The sequenced material came from memory CD4+ T cells from PBMCs. Subset specified: CD45RA-negative fraction. All receptors derive from a man between 18 and 29 years old in good health. Some clones in this sample may be carry-over from other donors' samples.

This rearrangement joins TRBV5-1 to TRBJ1-1, with D maybe TRBD1 (5 bases). CDR1 and CDR2 from the germline V gene are SGHRS and YFSETQ. The CDR3 extends over 14 amino acids. V dropped 1 base and J dropped 5 bases, with 12 bases sitting between them. The CDR3 reads CASSLQGSETEAFF. The CDR3 region has the DNA TGCGCCAGCAGCTTGCAGGGTTCGGAGACTGAAGCTTTCTTT.

This clone turned up a few times. This chain links TRBV7-9 with TRBJ1-1; D uncertain. The CDR3 contains 11 residues. V dropped 8 bases and J dropped 1 base, with 5 bases sitting between them. Per the germline V gene, CDR1 is SEHNR and CDR2 is FQNEAQ (reference sequence). The DNA for the CDR3 is TGTGCCAGCGATACGAACACTGAAGCTTTCTTT. This translates into CASDTNTEAFF.

This sequence joins TRBV27 and TRBJ2-1; D gene ambiguous. This CDR3 region has 17 residues. Germline V gene data show CDR1 as MNHEY and CDR2 as SMNVEV (reference sequence). V shed 2 bases and J shed 3 bases, with 17 bases lying between them. The CDR3 DNA reads as TGTGCCAGCAGTTTAAGGCGGCTCCCTAGTGACTACAATGAGCAGTTCTTC. It translates to CASSLRRLPSDYNEQFF.

Worth noting for this clone: The same CDR3 also results from other DNA sequences found in this sample. This rearrangement joins TRBV30 to TRBJ2-5; no definite D call. With 2 bases removed from V and 1 base from J, the gap between germline ends came to 8 bases. The CDR3 contains 13 residues. The V gene's germline CDR1 is GTSNPN and CDR2 SVGIG (reference sequence). The CDR3 here is CAWSQGPQETQYF. The CDR3, as DNA: TGTGCCTGGAGTCAAGGGCCCCAAGAGACCCAGTACTTC.

The gene calls are TRBV28 and TRBJ1-2; no reliable D call. This CDR3 contains 13 residues. The V end was cut by 4 bases, the J end by 4 bases, with 10 bases between. The germline V gene encodes CDR1 MDHEN and CDR2 SYDVKM. DNA of the CDR3: TGTGCCAGCAGTTGGTCGGCAGTCTATGGCTACACCTTC. It specifies CASSWSAVYGYTF.

The genes are TRBV2 and TRBJ2-3; the match to TRBD2 covers 13 bases. V shed 6 bases, J shed 6 bases, and the junction held 6 bases outside the gene matches. Germline V gene lookup returns CDR1 SNHLY and CDR2 FYNNEI. The CDR3 sequence is 15 residues long. The DNA of the CDR3 is TGTGCCAGCAGGAGGGGACTAGCGGGACCGGATACGCAGTATTTT. This translates into CASRRGLAGPDTQYF.

The chain couples TRBV7-9 to TRBJ1-4; D is undetermined. The V gene lost 3 bases and the J gene lost 2 bases, with 7 bases spanning the gap. Germline V CDR1 and CDR2: SEHNR, FQNEAQ (reference sequence). The CDR3 spans 14 residues. CDR3: CASSFQATNEKLFF. The CDR3 DNA reads TGTGCCAGCAGCTTCCAGGCGACTAATGAAAAACTGTTTTTT. Complete variable domain (other parts from reference TRBV7-9 and TRBJ1-4): DTGVSQNPRHKITKRGQNVTFRCDPISEHNRLYWYRQTLGQGPEFLTYFQNEAQLEKSRLLSDRFSAERPKGSFSTLEIQRTEQGDSAMYLCASSFQATNEKLFFGSGTQLSVL.

The V call is TRBV11-1, the J call TRBJ2-3; D is undetermined. CDR3 length: 14 amino acids. Trimming pared 5 bases from V and 3 bases from J, leaving 12 bases between. The V gene's germline CDR1 is SGHAT and CDR2 FQDESV (reference sequence). The CDR3 is CASSPPLGTDTQYF. CDR3 DNA: TGTGCCAGCAGCCCCCCCCTCGGGACAGATACGCAGTATTTT.

Worth noting for this clone: An end of the junction differs from the germline gene, which may be a read error. The V call is TRBV7-9, the J call TRBJ1-2, with D unresolved. Germline-derived CDR1 and CDR2 are SEHNR and FQNEAQ (reference sequence). This CDR3 has 13 amino acids. CDR3: CATSPEPNYGYTF. The DNA for the CDR3 is TGTGCCACCAGCCCAGAACCTAACTATGGCTACACCTTC.

A note on this clone: Other DNA sequences from this sample encode an identical CDR3 as well. The chain is built from TRBV5-1 and TRBJ2-7; TRBD1 or TRBD2 may be the D gene (5 bases each). The germline CDR1 and CDR2 sequences are SGHRS and YFSETQ. There are 14 residues in the CDR3. The V gene lost 0 bases and the J gene lost 3 bases, with 10 bases spanning the gap. Here the CDR3 reads CASSLGAGSYEQYF. The CDR3 coding sequence is TGCGCCAGCAGCTTGGGGGCAGGGAGCTACGAGCAGTACTTC.

The J gene is TRBJ2-7, the V gene TRBV9, with 9 bases lining up with TRBD2. The CDR3 covers 15 residues. Germline CDR1 reads SGDLS; CDR2 reads YYNGEE. V lost 0 bases and J lost 2; bases outside the gene matches: 3. CDR3 sequence reads: CASSVGGGRAYEQYF. CDR3 nucleotides: TGTGCCAGCAGCGTAGGAGGCGGGAGGGCCTACGAGCAGTACTTC.

The genes are TRBV29-1 and TRBJ2-1; D call uncertain. In germline, CDR1 is SQVTM, CDR2 ANQGSEA. This CDR3 spans 12 amino acids. V was trimmed by 7 bases and J by 7 bases, leaving 14 bases between them. The CDR3 is CSALPYNNEQFF. The CDR3 DNA reads as TGCAGCGCCCTTCCATACAATAATGAGCAGTTCTTC.

This rearrangement joins TRBV18 to TRBJ1-4; perhaps TRBD1 as D (6 bases). This CDR3 is 14 amino acids long. Germline assignment: CDR1 KGHSH and CDR2 LQKENI. V was pared by 1 base and J by 7 bases, with 10 bases between. The CDR3 region is CASSPRDTAEKLFF. The CDR3 coding sequence is TGTGCCAGCTCACCACGGGACACCGCTGAAAAACTGTTTTTT.

The genes are TRBV9 and TRBJ2-1, with unresolved D. Trimming took off 10 bases at V and 0 bases at J, with 11 bases between the two ends. This CDR3 contains 13 residues. Germline V gene lookup returns CDR1 SGDLS and CDR2 YYNGEE. CDR3: CAVQPISYNEQFF. CDR3 nucleotides: TGTGCCGTACAGCCGATCTCCTACAATGAGCAGTTCTTC.

The chain combines TRBV7-9 with TRBJ2-3; 11 bases are a match to TRBD2. Germline CDR1 SEHNR, CDR2 FQNEAQ (reference sequence). V was clipped by 3 bases and J by 6 bases; unmatched bases: 8. The CDR3 extends over 16 amino acids. The CDR3 DNA sequence: TGTGCCAGCAGCTTTTTACTAGCGGGAGCGCAGGATACGCAGTATTTT. It is translated as CASSFLLAGAQDTQYF.

The CDR3 region is CASSSGQGSSTGELFF. The CDR3 nucleotides read TGTGCCAGCAGTTCGGGACAGGGATCAAGCACCGGGGAGCTGTTTTTT. The rearrangement links TRBV28 to TRBJ2-2; 9 nucleotides line up with TRBD1. V shed 4 bases and J 4 bases; nucleotides not matched to a gene: 7. The CDR3 runs to 16 residues. Germline values: CDR1 MDHEN, CDR2 SYDVKM. The full variable domain, its missing parts supplied by reference TRBV28 and TRBJ2-2, is DVKVTQSSRYLVKRTGEKVFLECVQDMDHENMFWYRQDPGLGLRLIYFSYDVKMKEKGDIPEGYSVSREKKERFSLILESASTNQTSMYLCASSSGQGSSTGELFFGEGSRLTVL.

This chain connects TRBV30 to TRBJ1-6; D uncertain. The germline V gene has CDR1 GTSNPN and CDR2 SVGIG (reference sequence). The V gene lost 2 bases and the J gene lost 0 bases, with 8 bases spanning the gap. CDR3 size: 15 residues. CDR3 amino acids: CAWSLTSSYNSPLHF. The CDR3 DNA sequence: TGTGCCTGGAGTCTAACTAGCTCCTATAATTCACCCCTCCACTTT. Complete variable domain (other parts from reference TRBV30 and TRBJ1-6): SQTIHQWPATLVQPVGSPLSLECTVEGTSNPNLYWYRQAAGRGLQLLFYSVGIGQISSEVPQNLSASRPQDRQFILSSKKLLLSDSGFYLCAWSLTSSYNSPLHFGNGTRLTVT.

The chain uses TRBV4-1 and TRBJ1-1; unclear D gene. Trimming stripped 2 bases from V and 8 bases from J, with 9 bases between. The CDR3 has 12 residues. Germline V gene sequence: CDR1 MGHRA, CDR2 YSYEKL. The CDR3: CASSQSGPEAFF. The CDR3 nucleotides are TGCGCCAGCAGCCAATCGGGCCCCGAAGCTTTCTTT.

The chain joins TRBV5-5 to TRBJ2-5, with a weak D call TRBD2 (5 bases). With 0 bases removed from V and 5 bases from J, the gap between germline ends came to 8 bases. The CDR3 runs 13 residues. Per the germline V gene, CDR1 is SGHKS and CDR2 is YYEKEE (reference sequence). The CDR3 loop reads CASSLEWEETQYF. Written as DNA, the CDR3 is TGTGCCAGCAGCTTGGAGTGGGAGGAGACCCAGTACTTC.

The sample holds one count of this clone. This chain connects TRBV2 to TRBJ2-5; no reliable D call. Germline loops: CDR1 SNHLY, CDR2 FYNNEI. V was shortened by 4 bases and J by 4 bases, with 7 bases between the two germline ends. This CDR3 spans 12 amino acids. The CDR3 sequence is CASSGPGETQYF. DNA for the CDR3: TGTGCCAGCAGTGGACCGGGAGAGACCCAGTACTTC.

In regard to this clone: Other DNA sequences in this specimen translate into the identical CDR3. The CDR3 protein is CASSPGGADTQYF. The CDR3, as DNA: TGTGCCAGCTCACCCGGAGGGGCAGATACGCAGTATTTT. The V call is TRBV18, the J call TRBJ2-3, with D perhaps matching TRBD2 (6 bases). This CDR3 region has 13 residues. The V end lost 3 bases, the J end lost 4 bases, and 8 bases lay between the germline ends. Per the germline V gene, CDR1 is KGHSH and CDR2 is LQKENI.

The rearrangement links TRBV28 to TRBJ1-6; D call uncertain. Germline V gene lookup returns CDR1 MDHEN and CDR2 SYDVKM. The germline V and J ends were trimmed by 7 bases and 7 bases, with 11 bases remaining between them. The CDR3 spans 13 residues. The CDR3 protein is CASMRPGNSPLHF. CDR3 sequence (DNA): TGTGCCAGCATGCGGCCCGGGAATTCACCCCTCCACTTT.

This clone showed up just a few times. The chain links TRBV7-2 to TRBJ2-7, with 8 bases that match TRBD1. The CDR3 loop spans 15 amino acids. From germline, CDR1 is SGHTA and CDR2 FQGNSA. Trimming took 5 bases from V and 1 from J; bases not matched to a gene: 7. CDR3 loop: CASSIGTGFSYEQYF. The DNA of the CDR3 is TGTGCCAGCAGCATCGGGACAGGATTTTCCTACGAGCAGTACTTC.

The chain employs TRBV29-1 and TRBJ1-2, with D tentatively TRBD1 (5 bases). The CDR3 is 12 amino acids. Trimming shortened V by 3 bases and J by 4 bases, and 9 bases separated the two germline ends. Germline V lookup: CDR1 SQVTM, CDR2 ANQGSEA. CDR3: CSVDAGGYGYTF. The CDR3 DNA sequence: TGCAGCGTTGACGCCGGGGGCTATGGCTACACCTTC.

The chain couples TRBV28 to TRBJ2-1; 10 nucleotides agree with TRBD2. Per the germline V gene, CDR1 is MDHEN and CDR2 is SYDVKM. The CDR3 extends over 15 amino acids. V lost 5 bases and J lost 3; bases outside the gene matches: 4. The CDR3 region is CASSPPSGSYNEQFF. CDR3 DNA: TGTGCCAGCAGTCCCCCTAGCGGGAGCTACAATGAGCAGTTCTTC.

The genes are TRBV10-1 and TRBJ2-7; D unclear. The CDR3 contains 13 residues. Trimming took 5 bases from V and 4 from J, leaving 12 bases between them. From germline, CDR1 is WNHNN and CDR2 SYGVQD (reference sequence). The chain's CDR3 is CASSKTTGYEQYF. The CDR3 DNA follows: TGCGCCAGCAGTAAAACCACGGGTTACGAGCAGTACTTC.

The chain uses TRBV7-2 and TRBJ2-1; possibly TRBD2 for D (6 bases). The length of the CDR3 is 13 residues. V was pared by 1 base and J by 9 bases, with 10 bases between. Per the germline V gene, CDR1 is SGHTA and CDR2 is FQGNSA. The chain's CDR3 is CASSLELGGEQFF. DNA for the CDR3: TGTGCCAGCAGCTTAGAATTGGGAGGTGAGCAGTTCTTC. Variable domain in full (rest from reference TRBV7-2 and TRBJ2-1): GAGVSQSPSNKVTEKGKDVELRCDPISGHTALYWYRQSLGQGLEFLIYFQGNSAPDKSGLPSDRFSAERTGGSVSTLTIQRTQQEDSAVYLCASSLELGGEQFFGPGTRLTVL.

The chain combines TRBV5-6 with TRBJ1-2; 9 nucleotides line up with TRBD1. Germline V gene sequence: CDR1 SGHDT, CDR2 YYEEEE. CDR3 length: 15 amino acids. The V and J ends lost 4 bases and 4 bases, in that order; junction bases with no gene match: 8. The CDR3, as DNA: TGTGCCAGCAGCCCGGGACAGGGAAGAGGCTATGGCTACACCTTC. Translated: CASSPGQGRGYGYTF.